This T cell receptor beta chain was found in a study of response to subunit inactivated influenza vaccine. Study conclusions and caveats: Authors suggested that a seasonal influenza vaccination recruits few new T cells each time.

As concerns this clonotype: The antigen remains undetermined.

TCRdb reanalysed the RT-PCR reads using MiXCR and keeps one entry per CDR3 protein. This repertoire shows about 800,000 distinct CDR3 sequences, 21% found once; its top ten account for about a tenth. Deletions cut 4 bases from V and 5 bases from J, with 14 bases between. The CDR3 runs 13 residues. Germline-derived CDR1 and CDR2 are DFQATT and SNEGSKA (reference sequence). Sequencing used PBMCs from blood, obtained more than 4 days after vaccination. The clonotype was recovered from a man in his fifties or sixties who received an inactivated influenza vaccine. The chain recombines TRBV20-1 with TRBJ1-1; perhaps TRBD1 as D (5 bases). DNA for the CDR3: TGCAGTGCTACTGCCGGGGCGGTAACTGAAGCTTTCTTT. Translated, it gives CSATAGAVTEAFF.